A selection of T cell receptor beta chains follows, all from one sample in a study of shared clonotypes between healthy human individuals. The table came from immunoSEQ multiplex PCR; TCRdb's copy has only in-frame clones and leaves some out. This table has a few million clones, just under 95% appearing once. Specimen: naive CD8+ T cells from PBMCs. These receptors came from a man aged 18 to 30 in good health. Some clones in this sample may be carry-over from other donors' samples. CDR3s include the opening cysteine and the closing phenylalanine or tryptophan. D genes are given only for firm matches. The size field is filled for only some rows; it gives once, few, many or a size class.

size: -; D: -; J: TRBJ2-1; V: TRBV7-9; CDR3: CASSLAHSGSYNEQFF; DNA: TGTGCCAGCAGCTTAGCGCACTCGGGGTCATACAATGAGCAGTTCTTC
size: -; D: TRBD2; J: TRBJ2-1; V: TRBV7-9; CDR3: CASSPSGRAYNEQFF; DNA: TGTGCCAGCAGCCCCAGCGGGAGGGCCTACAATGAGCAGTTCTTC
size: -; D: TRBD1; J: TRBJ1-3; V: TRBV7-9; CDR3: CASSADRVGNTIYF; DNA: TGTGCCAGCAGCGCGGACAGGGTGGGAAACACCATATATTTT
size: -; D: TRBD1; J: TRBJ2-7; V: TRBV11-2; CDR3: CASSLGTGGFYEQYF; DNA: TGTGCCAGCAGCTTAGGGACAGGGGGCTTCTACGAGCAGTACTTC
size: -; D: TRBD1; J: TRBJ2-7; V: TRBV15; CDR3: CATSRGQGESYEQYF; DNA: TGTGCCACCAGCAGAGGACAGGGGGAATCCTACGAGCAGTACTTC
size: -; D: -; J: TRBJ2-1; V: TRBV28; CDR3: CASSFRADNYNEQFF; DNA: TGTGCCAGCAGTTTCAGAGCGGATAATTACAATGAGCAGTTCTTC
size: once; D: TRBD1; J: TRBJ1-5; V: TRBV19; CDR3: CASSPARDRVGDQPQHF; DNA: TGTGCCAGTAGCCCGGCCCGGGACAGGGTGGGCGATCAGCCCCAGCATTTT
size: -; D: -; J: TRBJ2-2; V: TRBV11-2; CDR3: CASSFRVLTGELFF; DNA: TGTGCCAGCAGCTTCAGGGTACTTACCGGGGAGCTGTTTTTT
size: -; D: -; J: TRBJ1-2; V: TRBV20-1; CDR3: CSAFGHTF; DNA: TGCAGTGCTTTTGGCCACACCTTC
size: -; D: -; J: TRBJ2-3; V: TRBV19; CDR3: CASSGYRAPWEDTQYF; DNA: TGTGCCAGTAGTGGCTACAGGGCGCCTTGGGAAGATACGCAGTATTTT
size: -; D: -; J: TRBJ2-5; V: TRBV19; CDR3: CASSIDGRGQETQYF; DNA: TGTGCCAGTAGTATAGATGGGCGGGGCCAAGAGACCCAGTACTTC
size: -; D: -; J: TRBJ1-1; V: TRBV6-5; CDR3: CASSRTGYTEAFF; DNA: TGTGCCAGCAGTCGCACAGGGTACACTGAAGCTTTCTTT
size: -; D: -; J: TRBJ2-2; V: TRBV6-4; CDR3: CASSDFLQGELFF; DNA: TGTGCCAGCAGTGATTTCCTTCAAGGGGAGCTGTTTTTT
size: -; D: -; J: TRBJ2-2; V: TRBV11-3; CDR3: CASSLDWGPNTGELFF; DNA: TGTGCCAGCAGCTTAGATTGGGGCCCGAACACCGGGGAGCTGTTTTTT
size: -; D: -; J: TRBJ2-7; V: TRBV11-2; CDR3: CASSLYSGQPYEQYF; DNA: TGTGCCAGCAGCTTGTACAGCGGACAGCCATACGAGCAGTACTTC
size: -; D: TRBD1; J: TRBJ1-3; V: TRBV19; CDR3: CASSLRDSTADLGNTIYF; DNA: TGTGCCAGTAGTCTCCGGGACAGTACAGCTGATTTAGGAAACACCATATATTTT
size: -; D: -; J: TRBJ2-3; V: TRBV5-1; CDR3: CASSLYPSTDTQYF; DNA: TGCGCCAGCAGCTTGTATCCTAGCACAGATACGCAGTATTTT
size: -; D: TRBD1; J: TRBJ2-7; V: TRBV7-9; CDR3: CASAGTGFYEQYF; DNA: TGTGCCAGCGCCGGGACAGGGTTCTACGAGCAGTACTTC
size: -; D: -; J: TRBJ1-1; V: TRBV5-4; CDR3: CASSLDGTLNTEAFF; DNA: TGTGCCAGCAGCTTGGACGGGACCTTAAACACTGAAGCTTTCTTT
size: once; D: -; J: TRBJ2-1; V: TRBV6-6; CDR3: CASSGGNEQFF; DNA: TGTGCCAGCAGCGGAGGGAATGAGCAGTTCTTC
size: -; D: -; J: TRBJ2-7; V: TRBV2; CDR3: CASSDPYEQYF; DNA: TGTGCCAGCAGTGACCCGTACGAGCAGTACTTC
size: -; D: -; J: TRBJ2-7; V: TRBV27; CDR3: CASSPGVRGSSYEQYF; DNA: TGTGCCAGCAGTCCCGGGGTCCGAGGGAGCTCCTACGAGCAGTACTTC
size: -; D: -; J: TRBJ1-1; V: TRBV5-5; CDR3: CASSLVGQLNTEAFF; DNA: TGTGCCAGCAGCTTGGTAGGGCAGTTGAACACTGAAGCTTTCTTT
size: -; D: -; J: TRBJ1-2; V: TRBV19; CDR3: CASSTGIGYTF; DNA: TGTGCCAGTAGTACCGGAATTGGCTACACCTTC
size: -; D: TRBD1; J: TRBJ2-7; V: TRBV5-6; CDR3: CASSMGQGAWEQYF; DNA: TGTGCCAGCAGCATGGGACAGGGGGCGTGGGAGCAGTACTTC
size: once; D: -; J: TRBJ1-2; V: TRBV19; CDR3: CASSIISGSGGGYTF; DNA: TGTGCCAGTAGTATAATCTCAGGATCCGGCGGGGGCTACACCTTC
size: -; D: TRBD1; J: TRBJ2-7; V: TRBV28; CDR3: CASSPDRAYEQYF; DNA: TGTGCCAGCAGCCCGGACAGGGCCTACGAGCAGTACTTC
size: -; D: -; J: TRBJ2-7; V: TRBV6-6; CDR3: CASSTRGRGPYEQYF; DNA: TGTGCCAGCAGTACCAGAGGTAGGGGTCCCTACGAGCAGTACTTC
size: few; D: -; J: TRBJ1-4; V: TRBV7-9; CDR3: CASSRVATNEKLFF; DNA: TGTGCCAGCAGCCGGGTCGCAACTAATGAAAAACTGTTTTTT
size: -; D: -; J: TRBJ2-5; V: TRBV9; CDR3: CASSVTREDQETQYF; DNA: TGTGCCAGCAGCGTAACCAGGGAGGACCAAGAGACCCAGTACTTC
size: -; D: -; J: TRBJ2-3; V: TRBV7-9; CDR3: CASTPTTDTQYF; DNA: TGTGCCAGCACCCCCACGACAGATACGCAGTATTTT
size: -; D: -; J: TRBJ2-7; V: TRBV5-4; CDR3: CASSLRGFSYEQYF; DNA: TGTGCCAGCAGCTTGCGGGGGTTCTCCTACGAGCAGTACTTC
size: -; D: -; J: TRBJ2-7; V: TRBV5-8; CDR3: CASSLSEQYF; DNA: TGTGCCAGCAGCTTGTCCGAGCAGTACTTC
size: -; D: -; J: TRBJ1-2; V: TRBV27; CDR3: CASSFTGLRYYGYTF; DNA: TGTGCCAGCAGTTTCACAGGCCTACGTTACTATGGCTACACCTTC
size: once; D: -; J: TRBJ2-3; V: TRBV5-4; CDR3: CASSPPGLAMTDTQYF; DNA: TGTGCCAGCAGCCCCCCGGGACTTGCTATGACAGATACGCAGTATTTT
size: -; D: -; J: TRBJ2-5; V: TRBV6-4; CDR3: CASSDSGDSSTQYF; DNA: TGTGCCAGCAGTGACTCGGGGGACTCCTCAACCCAGTACTTC
size: -; D: -; J: TRBJ1-1; V: TRBV5-5; CDR3: CASSFSEGPGYLVGTEAFF; DNA: TGTGCCAGCAGCTTCTCCGAGGGGCCAGGATACCTTGTTGGGACTGAAGCTTTCTTT
size: -; D: -; J: TRBJ2-5; V: TRBV7-2; CDR3: CASSPEDYPRDF; DNA: TGTGCCAGCAGCCCAGAGGACTATCCAAGGGACTTC